One sample yielded the 3 T cell receptor beta chains listed below, sequenced in a study of blood T cell repertoires in COVID-19. Clones were read by immunoSEQ multiplex PCR, and TCRdb kept only the in-frame ones, dropping some. The repertoire has about 100,000 clones, 80% to 95% of them found once; the top ten carry 5.7%. The sequenced material came from peripheral blood. Every receptor here comes from a man aged 70-80 years with acute or convalescent COVID-19.

The rearrangement links TRBV24-1 to TRBJ2-3; TRBD2 matches 9 bases. The V and J ends lost 0 bases and 8 bases, in that order; junction bases with no gene match: 5. Germline loops: CDR1 KGHDR, CDR2 SFDVKD. The CDR3 extends over 15 amino acids. This CDR3 is CATSDLGTSSGTQYF. The CDR3 DNA reads TGTGCCACCAGTGATTTGGGGACTAGCTCTGGTACGCAGTATTTT.

The rearrangement uses TRBV27 and TRBJ1-2; possible D gene TRBD1, 5 bases. Trimming pared 2 bases from V and 2 bases from J, leaving 6 bases between. The germline gives CDR1 MNHEY, CDR2 SMNVEV (reference sequence). This CDR3 comprises 13 residues. The CDR3 DNA is TGTGCCAGCAGTTTAAAGGGGAACTATGGCTACACCTTC. It is translated as CASSLKGNYGYTF.

The chain joins TRBV18 to TRBJ1-3; TRBD1 matches at 7 bases. The CDR3 runs to 15 residues. Germline CDR1 KGHSH, CDR2 LQKENI. Trimming cost V 4 bases and J 0 bases; bases outside gene matches: 3. DNA for the CDR3: TGTGCCAGCTCACTACAGGGGCACTCTGGAAACACCATATATTTT. Its protein product is CASSLQGHSGNTIYF.